The present entry profiles one T cell receptor beta chain with its context. These data belong to a study of blood T cell repertoires in COVID-19. Authors' processing steps: Estimated nucleated cell counts came from reference gene primer amplification. The table came from immunoSEQ multiplex PCR; TCRdb's copy has only in-frame clones and leaves some out. The V and J calls and clone size come from that table; D and trimming were worked out from the DNA. The table lists about 45,000 clones, 85% to 90% of them singletons. This TCR came from a human donor in a cohort sampled during active COVID-19. Sequencing input: peripheral blood.

As DNA, the CDR3 is TGTGCCAGCTCACCACTTCCGCGGGGGGGCGCAGATACGCAGTATTTT. This gives the protein CASSPLPRGGADTQYF. V gene TRBV18 combines with J gene TRBJ2-3; TRBD2 matches 9 bases. The CDR3 has 16 amino acids. Unmatched junction bases numbered 6, after V lost 1 base and J lost 4 bases. From germline, CDR1 is KGHSH and CDR2 LQKENI.